This section outlines one T cell receptor beta chain sequence together with its context. The CDR3 runs to 15 residues. In germline, CDR1 is MGHDK, CDR2 SYGVNS. V lost 7 bases to trimming and J lost 3 bases, with 18 bases between them. These data are taken from a study of blood T cell repertoires in COVID-19. The method was immunoSEQ multiplex PCR; TCRdb's version includes in-frame clones alone and lacks a portion of them. The sample carries 35,000 to 50,000 clones, roughly 90% recorded once. V is TRBV25-1 and J is TRBJ1-1; perhaps TRBD1 as D (5 bases). This TCR was sampled from a man aged 45-60 years with active COVID-19. The sample consisted of peripheral blood. CDR3 amino acids: CASTSYRSTDTEAFF. DNA of the CDR3: TGTGCCAGCACAAGTTACAGGTCGACGGACACTGAAGCTTTCTTT.